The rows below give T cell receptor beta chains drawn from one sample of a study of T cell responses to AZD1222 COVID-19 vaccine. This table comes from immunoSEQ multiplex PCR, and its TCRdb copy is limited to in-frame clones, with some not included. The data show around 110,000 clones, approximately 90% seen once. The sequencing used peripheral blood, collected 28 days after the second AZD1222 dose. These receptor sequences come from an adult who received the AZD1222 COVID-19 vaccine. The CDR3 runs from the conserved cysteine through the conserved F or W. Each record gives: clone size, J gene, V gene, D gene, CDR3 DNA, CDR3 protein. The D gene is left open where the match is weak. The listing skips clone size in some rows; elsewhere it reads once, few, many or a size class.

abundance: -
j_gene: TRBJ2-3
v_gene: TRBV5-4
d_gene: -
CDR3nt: TGTGCCAGCAGCTTGGAATGGGCATTAGATACGCAGTATTTT
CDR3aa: CASSLEWALDTQYF

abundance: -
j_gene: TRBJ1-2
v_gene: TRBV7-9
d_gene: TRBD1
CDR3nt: TGTGCCAGCAGCCCGGACAGGGAACATGGCTACACCTTC
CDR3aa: CASSPDREHGYTF

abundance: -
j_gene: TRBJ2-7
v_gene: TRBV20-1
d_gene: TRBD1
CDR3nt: TGCAGTGCTAGTAAGGGACAGGGTAACTACGAGCAGTACTTC
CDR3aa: CSASKGQGNYEQYF

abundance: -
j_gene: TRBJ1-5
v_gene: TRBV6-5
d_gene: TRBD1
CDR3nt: TGTGCCAGCAGACAGGGGAACAATCAGCCCCAGCATTTT
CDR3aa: CASRQGNNQPQHF

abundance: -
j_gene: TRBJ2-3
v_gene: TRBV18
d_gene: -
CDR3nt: TGTGCCAGCTTCGGGACTGAAAATAGCACAGATACGCAGTATTTT
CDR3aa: CASFGTENSTDTQYF

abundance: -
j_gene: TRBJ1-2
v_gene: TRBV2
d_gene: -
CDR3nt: TGTGCCAGCAGTAGGCAGGTCTTCTATGGCTACACCTTC
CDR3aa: CASSRQVFYGYTF

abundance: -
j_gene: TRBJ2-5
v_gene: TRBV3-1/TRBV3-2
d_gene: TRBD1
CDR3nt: TGTGCCAGCAGCCAAGGGGACAGCGAGACCCAGTACTTC
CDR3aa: CASSQGDSETQYF

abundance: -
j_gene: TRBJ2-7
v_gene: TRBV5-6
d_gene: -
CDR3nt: TGTGCCAGCAGCTTGGATTATCTAAATTCCTACGAGCAGTACTTC
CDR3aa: CASSLDYLNSYEQYF

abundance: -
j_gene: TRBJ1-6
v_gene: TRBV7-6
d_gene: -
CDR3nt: TGTGCCAGCAGCTTAGTCGCGGCAGGGGAGAATTCACCCCTCCACTTT
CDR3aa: CASSLVAAGENSPLHF

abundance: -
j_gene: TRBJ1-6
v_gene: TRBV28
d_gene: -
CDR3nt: TGTGCCAGCAGTATTACGCGGAGCTCCTATAATTCACCCCTCCACTTT
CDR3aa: CASSITRSSYNSPLHF

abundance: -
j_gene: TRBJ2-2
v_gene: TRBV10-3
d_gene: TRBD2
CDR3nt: TGTGCCATCAGTGAGACCGGGACTAGCGGGAGGGCCCCCGGGGAGCTGTTTTTT
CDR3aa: CAISETGTSGRAPGELFF

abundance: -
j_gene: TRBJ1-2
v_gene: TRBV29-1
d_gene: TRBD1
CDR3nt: TGCAGCGGAGGACAGGAATATGGCTACACCTTC
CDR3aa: CSGGQEYGYTF

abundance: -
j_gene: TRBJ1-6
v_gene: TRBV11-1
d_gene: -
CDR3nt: TGTGCCAGCAGCCCAGAGGAGAATTCACCCCTCCACTTT
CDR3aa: CASSPEENSPLHF

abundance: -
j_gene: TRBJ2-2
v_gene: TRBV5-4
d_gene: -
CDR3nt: TGTGCCAGCAGCTTACAGGGTCAGAGCGGGGAGCTGTTTTTT
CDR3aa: CASSLQGQSGELFF

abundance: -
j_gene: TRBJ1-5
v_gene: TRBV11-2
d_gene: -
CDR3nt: TGTGCCAGCAGCTTAGATACTAATCAGCCCCAGCATTTT
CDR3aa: CASSLDTNQPQHF

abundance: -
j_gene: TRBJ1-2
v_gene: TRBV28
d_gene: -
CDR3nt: TGTGCCAGCAACGCCGAGTTGTATGGCTACACCTTC
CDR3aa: CASNAELYGYTF

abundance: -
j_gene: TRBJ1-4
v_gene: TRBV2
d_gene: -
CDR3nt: TGTGCCAGCAGTGAATACGAAAAACTGTTTTTT
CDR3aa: CASSEYEKLFF

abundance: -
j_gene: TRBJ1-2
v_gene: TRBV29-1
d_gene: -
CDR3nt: TGCAGCGTTGGGGGGGTGGTAGGCGGCTACACCTTC
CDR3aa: CSVGGVVGGYTF

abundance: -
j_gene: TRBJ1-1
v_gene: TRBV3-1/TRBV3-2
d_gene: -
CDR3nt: TGTGCCAGCAGGTCTGGGACGGACACTGAAGCTTTCTTT
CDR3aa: CASRSGTDTEAFF

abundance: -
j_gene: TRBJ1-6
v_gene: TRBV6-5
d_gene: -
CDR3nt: TGTGCCAGCAATATCCAGGGTAGTAATTCACCCCTCCACTTT
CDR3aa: CASNIQGSNSPLHF

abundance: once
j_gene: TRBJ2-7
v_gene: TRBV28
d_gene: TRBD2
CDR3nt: TGTGCCAGCAGCTCACCCGGAGGGACTAGCGGGTTC
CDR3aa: CASSSPGGTSGF

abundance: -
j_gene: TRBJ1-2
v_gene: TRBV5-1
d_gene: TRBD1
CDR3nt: TGCGCCAGCAGCTCCACGACAGGGGGCAGGAGCTATGGCTACACCTTC
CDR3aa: CASSSTTGGRSYGYTF

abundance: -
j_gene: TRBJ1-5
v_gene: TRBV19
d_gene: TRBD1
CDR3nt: TGTGCCAGTAGTATAGACCGACAGGGCCCTCAGCCCCAGCATTTT
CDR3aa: CASSIDRQGPQPQHF

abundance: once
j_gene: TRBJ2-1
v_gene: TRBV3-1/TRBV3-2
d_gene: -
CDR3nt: TGTGCCAGCAGCCAAGAGGGTGGGAGGAGGATGAATGAGCAGTTCTTC
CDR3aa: CASSQEGGRRMNEQFF

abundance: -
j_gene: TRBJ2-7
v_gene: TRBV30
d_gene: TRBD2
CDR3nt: TGCGCGGGGAGGGCGGGAGGCCAATTCTACGAGCAGTACTTC
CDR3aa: CAGRAGGQFYEQYF

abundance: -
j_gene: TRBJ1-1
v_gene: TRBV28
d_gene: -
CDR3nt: TGTGCCAGCAAACCCCAAAATCGGAACACTGAAGCTTTCTTT
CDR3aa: CASKPQNRNTEAFF

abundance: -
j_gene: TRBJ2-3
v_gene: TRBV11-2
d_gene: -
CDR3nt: TGTGCCAGCAGCTTAGTGGGAGGAACTGACACAGATACGCAGTATTTT
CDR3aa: CASSLVGGTDTDTQYF

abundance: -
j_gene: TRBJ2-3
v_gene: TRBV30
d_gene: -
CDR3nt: TGTGCCTGGAAGGAAAACACAAAGGAGTATTTT
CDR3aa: CAWKENTKEYF

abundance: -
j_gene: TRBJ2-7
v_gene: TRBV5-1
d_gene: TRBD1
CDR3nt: TGCGCCAGCAGCTCACTGACAGGGGGTCCCTACGAGCAGTACTTC
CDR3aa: CASSSLTGGPYEQYF

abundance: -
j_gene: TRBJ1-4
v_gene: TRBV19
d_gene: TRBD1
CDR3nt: TGTGCCAGTAGTATCCTCGGGACAGGCAATGAAAAACTGTTTTTT
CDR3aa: CASSILGTGNEKLFF

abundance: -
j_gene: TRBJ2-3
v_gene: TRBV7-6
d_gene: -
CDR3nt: TGTGCCAGCAGCTTAGTTCCCGCAGCGGGCACCTTAAGCACAGATACGCAGTATTTT
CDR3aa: CASSLVPAAGTLSTDTQYF

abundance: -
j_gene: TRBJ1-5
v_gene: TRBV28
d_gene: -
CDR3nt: TGTGCCAGCTCTGGGAGTCAGCCCCAGCATTTT
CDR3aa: CASSGSQPQHF

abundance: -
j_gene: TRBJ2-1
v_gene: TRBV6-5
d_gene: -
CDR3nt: TGTGCCAGCAGTAAGGGGTCCTCCTACAATGAGCAGTTCTTC
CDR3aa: CASSKGSSYNEQFF

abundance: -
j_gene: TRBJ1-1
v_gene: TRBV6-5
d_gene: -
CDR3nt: TGTGCCAGCTACAGGACGGCGAACACTGAAGCTTTCTTT
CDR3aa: CASYRTANTEAFF

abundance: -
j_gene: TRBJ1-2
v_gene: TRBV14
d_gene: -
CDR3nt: TGTGCCAGCAGCCAAGATTTGGAGGGGCGCCCCAACTATGGCTACACCTTC
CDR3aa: CASSQDLEGRPNYGYTF

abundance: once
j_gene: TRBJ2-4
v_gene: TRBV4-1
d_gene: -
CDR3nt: TGCGCCAGCAGCCAAGCCACAGGGTCGTCAGCCAAAAACATTCAGTACTTC
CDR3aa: CASSQATGSSAKNIQYF

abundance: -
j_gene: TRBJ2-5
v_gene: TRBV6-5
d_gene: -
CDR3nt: TGTGCCAGCTCTTACAGAGCAAGCGAGACCCAGTACTTC
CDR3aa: CASSYRASETQYF

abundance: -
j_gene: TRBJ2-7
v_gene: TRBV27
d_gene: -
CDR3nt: TGTGCCAGCAGTTTATCGAAGAGTAGATCCTCCGAGCAGTACTTC
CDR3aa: CASSLSKSRSSEQYF

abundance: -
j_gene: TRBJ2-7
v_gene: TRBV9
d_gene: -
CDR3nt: TGTGCCAGCAGCCCCAGTTTAGGAGGCGGATCCTACGAGCAGTACTTC
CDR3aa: CASSPSLGGGSYEQYF

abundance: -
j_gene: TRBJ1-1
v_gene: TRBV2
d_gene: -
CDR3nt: TGTGCCAGCAATCGGGACGTGAACACTGAAGCTTTCTTT
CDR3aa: CASNRDVNTEAFF

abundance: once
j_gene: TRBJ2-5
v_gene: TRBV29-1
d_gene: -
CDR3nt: TGCAGCGCTATCGACAGGCGGGGAAAAGAGACCCAGTACTTC
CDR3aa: CSAIDRRGKETQYF

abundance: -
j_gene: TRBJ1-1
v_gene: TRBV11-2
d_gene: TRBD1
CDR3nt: TGTGCCAGCAGCCTACCGACAGGGACCACTGAAGCTTTCTTT
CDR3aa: CASSLPTGTTEAFF

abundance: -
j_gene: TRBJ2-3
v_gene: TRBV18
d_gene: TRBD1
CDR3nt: TGTGCCAGCTCATCCCAACAGGGGGAGCCAGATACGCAGTATTTT
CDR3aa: CASSSQQGEPDTQYF

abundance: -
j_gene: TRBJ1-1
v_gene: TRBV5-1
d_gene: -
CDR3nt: TGCGCCAGCAGCTTGCTTCAGGGGAACACTGAAGCTTTCTTT
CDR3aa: CASSLLQGNTEAFF

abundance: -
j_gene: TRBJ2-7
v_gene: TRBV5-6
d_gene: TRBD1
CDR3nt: TGTGCCAGCAGCTTCCGCCGAGACAGGGGTCTCTACGAGCAGTACTTC
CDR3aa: CASSFRRDRGLYEQYF

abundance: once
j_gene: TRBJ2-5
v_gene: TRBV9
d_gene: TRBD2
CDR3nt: TGTGCCAGCAGCACTTGGACTAGCGGGAAAAACCAAGAGACCCAGTACTTC
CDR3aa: CASSTWTSGKNQETQYF

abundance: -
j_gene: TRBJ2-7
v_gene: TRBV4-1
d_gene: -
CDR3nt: TGCGCCAGCAGCCCCGGGGGAGGTCGAACCTACGAGCAGTACTTC
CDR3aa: CASSPGGGRTYEQYF

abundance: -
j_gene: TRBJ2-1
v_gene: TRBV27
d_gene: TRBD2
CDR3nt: TGTGCCAGCAGTTTCGGGGGGAGGCGGGAGCAGTTCTTC
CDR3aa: CASSFGGRREQFF

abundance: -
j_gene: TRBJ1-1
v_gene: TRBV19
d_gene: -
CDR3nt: TGTGCCAGTAGTACGGGGGGCGCGATTGAAGCTTTCTTT
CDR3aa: CASSTGGAIEAFF

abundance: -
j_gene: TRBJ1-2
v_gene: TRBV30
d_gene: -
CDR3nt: TGTGCCTGGAGTGTTCTGAACAACTATGGCTACACCTTC
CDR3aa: CAWSVLNNYGYTF

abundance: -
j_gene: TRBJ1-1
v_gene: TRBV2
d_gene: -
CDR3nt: TGTGCCAGCAGTGTAGGTGGGGACGGAACTGAAGCTTTCTTT
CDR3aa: CASSVGGDGTEAFF

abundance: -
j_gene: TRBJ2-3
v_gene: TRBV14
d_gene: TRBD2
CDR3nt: TGTGCCAGCAGGACTAGCCCCACAGATACGCAGTATTTT
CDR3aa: CASRTSPTDTQYF

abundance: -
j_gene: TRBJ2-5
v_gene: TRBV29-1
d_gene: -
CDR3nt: TGCAGCGTTGAAGATTTCATCCAAGAGACCCAGTACTTC
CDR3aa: CSVEDFIQETQYF

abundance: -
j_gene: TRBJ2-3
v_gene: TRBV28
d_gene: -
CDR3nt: TGTGCCAGCAGTTTCTCAGATACGCAGTATTTT
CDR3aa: CASSFSDTQYF

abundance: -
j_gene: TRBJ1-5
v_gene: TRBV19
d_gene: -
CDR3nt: TGTGCCAGTAGTATAACAGACAGAAACAATCAGCCCCAGCATTTT
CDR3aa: CASSITDRNNQPQHF

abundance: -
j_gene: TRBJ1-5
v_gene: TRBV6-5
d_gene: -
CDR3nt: TGTGCCAGCAAACAGGGAGGGGGTCAGCCCCAGCATTTT
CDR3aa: CASKQGGGQPQHF

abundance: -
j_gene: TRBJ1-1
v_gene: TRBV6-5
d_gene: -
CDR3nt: TGTGCCAGCAGTTACTCGTCCCGAGCGAACACTGAAGCTTTCTTT
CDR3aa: CASSYSSRANTEAFF